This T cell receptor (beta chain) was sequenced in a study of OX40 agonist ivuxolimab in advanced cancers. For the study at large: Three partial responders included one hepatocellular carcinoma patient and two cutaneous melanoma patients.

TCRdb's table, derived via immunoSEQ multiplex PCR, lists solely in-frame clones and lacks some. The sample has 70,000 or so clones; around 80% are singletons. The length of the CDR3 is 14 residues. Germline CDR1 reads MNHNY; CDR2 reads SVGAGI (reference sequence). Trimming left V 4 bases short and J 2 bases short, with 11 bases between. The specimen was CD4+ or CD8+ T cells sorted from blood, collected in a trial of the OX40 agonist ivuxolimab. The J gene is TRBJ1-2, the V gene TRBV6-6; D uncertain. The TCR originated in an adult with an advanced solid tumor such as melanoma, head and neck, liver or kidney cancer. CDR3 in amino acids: CASSFAPPNYGYTF. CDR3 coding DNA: TGTGCCAGCAGTTTTGCACCCCCGAACTATGGCTACACCTTC.